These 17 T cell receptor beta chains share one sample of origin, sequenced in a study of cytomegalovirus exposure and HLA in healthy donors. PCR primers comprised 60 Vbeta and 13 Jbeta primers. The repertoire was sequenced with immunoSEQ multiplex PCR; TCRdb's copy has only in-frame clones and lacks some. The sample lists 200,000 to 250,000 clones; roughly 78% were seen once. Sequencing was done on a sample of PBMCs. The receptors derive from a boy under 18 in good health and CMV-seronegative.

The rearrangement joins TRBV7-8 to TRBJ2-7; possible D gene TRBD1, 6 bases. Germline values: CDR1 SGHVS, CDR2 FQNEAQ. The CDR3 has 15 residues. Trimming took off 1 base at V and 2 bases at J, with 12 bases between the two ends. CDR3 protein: CASSLEDRGAYEQYF. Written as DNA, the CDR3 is TGTGCCAGCAGCTTAGAGGACAGAGGGGCCTACGAGCAGTACTTC.

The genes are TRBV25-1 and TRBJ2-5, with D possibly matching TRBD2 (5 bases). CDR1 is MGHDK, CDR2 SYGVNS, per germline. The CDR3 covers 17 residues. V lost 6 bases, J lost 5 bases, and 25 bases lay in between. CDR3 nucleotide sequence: TGTGCCAGCAGGCTAACCCCCTGGGAGACATTTCGCGAGACCCAGTACTTC. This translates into CASRLTPWETFRETQYF.

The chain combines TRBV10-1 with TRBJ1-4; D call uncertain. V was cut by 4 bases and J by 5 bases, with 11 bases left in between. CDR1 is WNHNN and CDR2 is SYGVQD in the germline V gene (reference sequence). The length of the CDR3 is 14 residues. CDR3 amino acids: CASSGRVQNEKLFF. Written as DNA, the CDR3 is TGCGCCAGCAGTGGCCGGGTCCAAAATGAAAAACTGTTTTTT.

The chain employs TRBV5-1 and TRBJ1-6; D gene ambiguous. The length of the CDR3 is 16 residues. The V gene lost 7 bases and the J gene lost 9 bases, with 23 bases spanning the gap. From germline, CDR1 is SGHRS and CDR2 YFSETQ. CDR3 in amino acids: CASGAEHGLDGSPLHF. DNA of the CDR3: TGCGCCAGCGGTGCCGAACATGGGCTTGACGGTTCACCCCTCCACTTT.

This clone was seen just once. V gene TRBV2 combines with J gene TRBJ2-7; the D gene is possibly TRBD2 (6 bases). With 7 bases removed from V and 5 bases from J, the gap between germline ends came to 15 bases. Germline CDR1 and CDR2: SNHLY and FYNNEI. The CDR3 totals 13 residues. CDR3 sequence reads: CASKRSGVDEQYF. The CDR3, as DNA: TGTGCCAGCAAACGGTCGGGAGTCGACGAGCAGTACTTC.

CDR3 region: CASSFLGGYNSPLHF. CDR3 coding DNA: TGTGCCAGCAGCTTCCTAGGGGGATACAATTCACCCCTCCACTTT. The V gene is TRBV7-3, the J gene TRBJ1-6, with D perhaps TRBD1 (6 bases). Between the trimmed V and J ends, which lost 3 bases and 7 bases, there was a span of 13 bases. In germline, CDR1 is SGHTA, CDR2 FQGTGA. The CDR3 length is 15 residues.

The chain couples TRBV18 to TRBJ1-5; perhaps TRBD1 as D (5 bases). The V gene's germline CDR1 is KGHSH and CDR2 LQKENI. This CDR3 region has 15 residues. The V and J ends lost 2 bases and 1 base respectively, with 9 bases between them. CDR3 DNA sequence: TGTGCCAGCTCACCAGTAGGACAAAGCAATCAGCCCCAGCATTTT. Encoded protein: CASSPVGQSNQPQHF. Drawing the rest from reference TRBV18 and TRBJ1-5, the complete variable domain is NAGVMQNPRHLVRRRGQEARLRCSPMKGHSHVYWYRQLPEEGLKFMVYLQKENIIDESGMPKERFSAEFPKEGPSILRIQQVVRGDSAAYFCASSPVGQSNQPQHFGDGTRLSIL.

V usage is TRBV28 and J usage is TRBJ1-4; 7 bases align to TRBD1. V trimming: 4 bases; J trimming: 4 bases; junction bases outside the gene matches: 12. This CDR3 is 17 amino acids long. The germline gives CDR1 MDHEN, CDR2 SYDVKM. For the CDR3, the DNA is TGTGCCAGCAGTTCCCCGGGGCAGGGACAGTTTAATGAAAAACTGTTTTTT. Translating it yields CASSSPGQGQFNEKLFF.

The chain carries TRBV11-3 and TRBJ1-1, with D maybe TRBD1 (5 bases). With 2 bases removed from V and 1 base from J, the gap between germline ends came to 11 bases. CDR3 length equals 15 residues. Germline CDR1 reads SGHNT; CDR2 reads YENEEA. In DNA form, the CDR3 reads TGTGCCAGCAGCTTATGGGGGGACTCGAACACTGAAGCTTTCTTT. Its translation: CASSLWGDSNTEAFF.

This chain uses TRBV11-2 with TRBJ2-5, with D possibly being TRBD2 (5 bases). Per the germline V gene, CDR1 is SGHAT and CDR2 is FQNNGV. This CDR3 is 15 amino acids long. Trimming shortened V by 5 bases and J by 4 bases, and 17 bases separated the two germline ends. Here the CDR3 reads CASSPYRELGETQYF. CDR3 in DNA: TGTGCCAGCAGCCCGTACCGGGAACTCGGAGAGACCCAGTACTTC.

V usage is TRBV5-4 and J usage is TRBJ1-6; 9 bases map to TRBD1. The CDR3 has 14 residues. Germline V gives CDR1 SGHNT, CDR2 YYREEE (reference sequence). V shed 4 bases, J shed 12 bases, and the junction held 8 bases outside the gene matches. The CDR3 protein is CASSPGGTGLPLHF. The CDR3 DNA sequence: TGTGCCAGCAGCCCGGGGGGGACAGGGCTACCCCTCCACTTT.

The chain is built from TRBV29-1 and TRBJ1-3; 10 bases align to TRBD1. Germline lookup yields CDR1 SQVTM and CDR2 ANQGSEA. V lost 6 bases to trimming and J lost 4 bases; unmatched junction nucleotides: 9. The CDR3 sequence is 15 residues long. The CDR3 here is CSVEDRGSGGNTIYF. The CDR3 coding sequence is TGCAGCGTGGAGGACAGGGGGTCTGGGGGAAACACCATATATTTT.

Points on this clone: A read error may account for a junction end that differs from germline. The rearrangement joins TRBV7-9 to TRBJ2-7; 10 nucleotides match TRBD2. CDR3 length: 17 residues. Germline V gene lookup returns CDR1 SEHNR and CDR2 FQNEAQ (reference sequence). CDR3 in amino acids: CSSSSGSRGGASGGSYF. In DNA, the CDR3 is TGTTCCAGCAGCTCAGGTTCGAGGGGAGGGGCTAGCGGGGGTAGTTACTTC.

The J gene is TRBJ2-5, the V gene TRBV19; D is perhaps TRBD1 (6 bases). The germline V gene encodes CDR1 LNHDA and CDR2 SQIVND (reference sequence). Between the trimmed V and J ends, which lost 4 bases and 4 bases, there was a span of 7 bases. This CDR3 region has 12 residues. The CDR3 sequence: CASSTDRETQYF. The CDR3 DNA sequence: TGTGCCAGTAGTACGGACAGAGAGACCCAGTACTTC.

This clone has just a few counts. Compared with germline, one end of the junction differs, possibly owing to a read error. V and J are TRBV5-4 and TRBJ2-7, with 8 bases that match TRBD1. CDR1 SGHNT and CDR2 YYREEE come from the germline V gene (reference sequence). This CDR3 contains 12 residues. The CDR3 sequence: CASSFPGRGQDF. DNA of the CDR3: TGTGCCAGCAGCTTTCCGGGCAGGGGGCAGGACTTC.

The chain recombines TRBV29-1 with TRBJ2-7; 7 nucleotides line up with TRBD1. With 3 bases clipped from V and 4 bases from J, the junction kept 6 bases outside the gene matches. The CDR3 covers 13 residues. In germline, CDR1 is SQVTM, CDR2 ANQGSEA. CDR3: CSVELSTGYEQYF. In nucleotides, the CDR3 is TGCAGCGTTGAGCTATCGACAGGGTACGAGCAGTACTTC.

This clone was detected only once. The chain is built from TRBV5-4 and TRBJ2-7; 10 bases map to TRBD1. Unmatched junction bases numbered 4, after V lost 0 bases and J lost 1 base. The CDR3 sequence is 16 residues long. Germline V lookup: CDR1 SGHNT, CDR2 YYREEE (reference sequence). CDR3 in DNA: TGTGCCAGCAGCTTGGCACCGGGACAGGGGTCCTACGAGCAGTACTTC. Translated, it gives CASSLAPGQGSYEQYF. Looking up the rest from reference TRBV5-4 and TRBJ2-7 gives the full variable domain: ETGVTQSPTHLIKTRGQQVTLRCSSQSGHNTVSWYQQALGQGPQFIFQYYREEENGRGNFPPRFSGLQFPNYSSELNVNALELDDSALYLCASSLAPGQGSYEQYFGPGTRLTVT.